These T cell receptor beta chains were read from a single sample in a study of tumor and adjacent non-tumor tissue in lung cancer. TCRdb used MiXCR to reprocess the multiplex PCR reads, holding one entry per CDR3 protein. This sample has roughly 67,000 distinct CDR3 sequences, with roughly 56% found just once. The sequenced sample was lung tumor tissue. The receptors were gathered from a man in his fifties with non-small cell lung cancer. Each CDR3 is given with its conserved first and last residue. The order of the fields is V gene, J gene, clone size, D gene, CDR3 protein, CDR3 DNA. A D gene is named only where the DNA matches it firmly. Size values are once, few and many counts, or a class for expanded clones, and some rows have none.

>TRBV5-1|TRBJ2-5|many|-
CASSLYGERETQYF
TGCGCCAGCAGCTTGTACGGGGAGAGAGAGACCCAGTACTTC
>TRBV28|TRBJ2-1|-|TRBD1
CASSLPTWDRGVAGSSYNEQFF
TGTGCCAGCAGTTTACCTACCTGGGACAGGGGAGTAGCAGGAAGCTCCTACAATGAGCAGTTCTTC
>TRBV11-2|TRBJ1-1|few|-
CVSSPVKSSTFF
TGTGTCAGCAGCCCCGTGAAGAGTTCAACTTTCTTT
>TRBV28|TRBJ2-7|few|-
CASSLQGPPREQYF
TGTGCCAGCAGTTTGCAGGGCCCCCCTCGGGAGCAGTACTTC
>TRBV4-1|TRBJ2-1|many|-
CASSQYGGSSYSSYNEQFF
TGCGCCAGCAGCCAGTACGGGGGCTCATCGTACTCTTCGTACAATGAGCAGTTCTTC
>TRBV7-6|TRBJ1-3|many|-
CASSLTYPGGNTIYF
TGTGCCAGCAGCTTGACTTACCCGGGGGGAAACACCATATATTTT
>TRBV6-2/TRBV6-3|TRBJ2-7|many|TRBD1
CASSYHRQGISYEQYF
TGTGCCAGCAGTTATCATCGACAGGGTATTAGCTACGAGCAGTACTTC
>TRBV28|TRBJ2-1|-|TRBD2
CTSSLLGGGGPIEQFF
TGTACCAGCAGTTTATTGGGCGGGGGAGGCCCCATTGAGCAGTTCTTC
>TRBV29-1|TRBJ2-7|once|-
CSVPVSAYEQYF
TGTAGCGTTCCAGTGAGTGCCTACGAGCAGTACTTC
>TRBV29-1|TRBJ2-6|many|-
CSVGESGANVLTF
TGCAGCGTTGGAGAGTCTGGGGCCAACGTCCTGACTTTC
>TRBV11-2|TRBJ2-7|-|-
CASSLEVQDVEQYF
TGTGCCAGCAGCTTAGAGGTCCAGGATGTCGAGCAGTACTTC
>TRBV5-1|TRBJ2-2|many|TRBD2
CASSSDLAGGANTGELFF
TGCGCCAGCAGCTCTGATCTAGCGGGGGGAGCGAACACCGGGGAGCTGTTTTTT
>TRBV28|TRBJ2-5|-|-
CASNSKGREKETQYF
TGTGCCAGCAATTCAAAGGGGCGAGAGAAAGAGACCCAGTACTTC
>TRBV6-5|TRBJ1-6|once|-
CASRRTFRSSSYNSPPHF
TGTGCCAGCAGGCGGACATTTAGATCTAGCTCCTATAATTCACCCCCCCACTTT
>TRBV11-3|TRBJ2-7|-|-
CASSLEVCGTKQYF
TGTGCCAGCAGCTTAGAAGTCTGCGGGACAAAACAGTACTTT
>TRBV11-3|TRBJ2-3|-|-
CASSACQGRTETQYF
TGTGCCAGCAGCGCATGTCAGGGGCGCACAGAAACGCAGTATTTT
>TRBV10-2|TRBJ2-1|many|-
CASSARLRGSLRHEQFF
TGCGCCAGCAGTGCCAGACTCAGGGGTTCCCTACGCCATGAGCAGTTCTTC
>TRBV7-9|TRBJ2-7|-|TRBD2
CASSLRAGGHDDQYF
TGTGCCAGCAGCTTACGAGCGGGAGGACACGACGACCAGTACTTC
>TRBV2|TRBJ2-1|-|TRBD2
CASFGGEGPHEQFF
TGTGCCAGCTTCGGGGGGGAGGGCCCACATGAGCAGTTCTTC
>TRBV12-3/TRBV12-4|TRBJ2-1|-|-
CASSPNGSSYNKQFF
TGTGCCAGTAGCCCTAACGGGAGCTCCTACAATAAGCAGTTCTTC
>TRBV7-9|TRBJ2-1|few|-
CASRRQASNEQFF
TGTGCCAGCAGGCGACAGGCGAGTAATGAGCAGTTCTTC
>TRBV6-6|TRBJ2-7|-|-
CDSSPASGQLPYEQYF
TGTGACAGTTCCCCCGCTTCGGGACAACTACCCTACGAGCAGTACTTC
>TRBV24-1|TRBJ2-5|-|TRBD2
CATSAGGGRAQETQYF
TGTGCCACCAGTGCCGGGGGCGGGAGGGCCCAAGAGACCCAGTACTTC
>TRBV5-1|TRBJ2-3|-|-
CASSLAGQRTDAQYF
TGCGCCAGCAGCTTGGCTGGACAGAGGACAGATGCGCAGTATTTT
>TRBV12-3/TRBV12-4|TRBJ1-2|-|TRBD1
CAKSTSGQVYGYTF
TGTGCCAAAAGTACATCTGGACAGGTCTATGGCTACACCTTC
>TRBV6-1|TRBJ2-2|-|-
CASSRQAFNTGELFF
TGTGCCAGCAGCCGACAGGCATTCAACACCGGGGAGCTGTTTTTT
>TRBV11-2|TRBJ2-3|-|-
CASSLVGRGADTQYF
TGTGCCAGCAGCTTAGTAGGCAGGGGCGCAGATACGCAGTATTTT
>TRBV6-6|TRBJ1-2|-|-
CARTRGDRGGYTF
TGTGCCAGGACCAGGGGAGACAGAGGTGGCTATACCTTC
>TRBV10-2|TRBJ2-3|-|TRBD2
CTSGAGGGFGDTQYF
TGCACGAGTGGAGCGGGGGGTGGGTTCGGCGATACGCAGTATTTT
>TRBV4-2|TRBJ2-2|-|TRBD2
CANSRGPGTSGRANTGELFF
TGTGCCAACAGCCGAGGTCCCGGGACTAGCGGGAGGGCCAACACTGGGGAGCTGTTTTTT
>TRBV4-2|TRBJ2-3|-|-
CASGAAFTDAQYF
TGTGCCAGCGGGGCAGCCTTCACAGATGCGCAGTATTTT
>TRBV11-2|TRBJ2-2|-|-
CASSPPSRGRVTGELFF
TGTGCCAGCAGCCCACCTAGCAGGGGACGTGTCACCGGGGAGCTGTTTTTT
>TRBV5-1|TRBJ1-1|-|-
CASSSGTWGAEAFF
TGCGCCAGCAGCTCCGGAACATGGGGCGCTGAAGCTTTCTTT
>TRBV18|TRBJ2-4|-|-
CASSPPATPKDIQYF
TGTGCCAGCTCACCACCTGCGACTCCGAAGGACATTCAGTACTTC
>TRBV11-3|TRBJ2-3|-|TRBD2
CASSTGTSGTDTQYF
TGTGCTAGCAGCACCGGGACTAGCGGTACAGATACGCAGTATTTT
>TRBV6-2/TRBV6-3|TRBJ2-1|many|TRBD2
CASSTPSGGVLLPNEQFF
TGTGCCAGCAGTACCCCCTCGGGGGGAGTACTACTACCCAATGAGCAGTTCTTC
>TRBV28|TRBJ2-7|-|TRBD2
CDSGLSGGRVGYF
TGTGACAGCGGTTTAAGCGGCGGGAGGGTCGGGTACTTC
>TRBV12-3/TRBV12-4|TRBJ1-2|many|-
CASRRTDGGYTF
TGTGCCAGCAGGAGGACAGACGGGGGCTACACCTTC
>TRBV28|TRBJ2-2|-|-
CASSASRGTPKGTAELFF
TGTGCCAGCAGTGCATCAAGAGGGACACCTAAGGGCACCGCGGAGCTGTTTTTT
>TRBV28|TRBJ2-3|-|-
CASSTPEGTMTDRQYF
TGTGCTAGCAGCACACCGGAGGGGACGATGACAGATAGGCAGTATTTT
>TRBV6-5|TRBJ1-2|-|-
CASSYSQKGLQRGNLYGYTF
TGTGCCAGCAGTTACTCTCAGAAGGGACTACAGAGGGGGAACCTCTATGGCTACACCTTC
>TRBV12-3/TRBV12-4|TRBJ2-3|-|-
CASSLAGVHPDTQYF
TGTGCCAGCAGTTTAGCGGGAGTCCACCCAGATACGCAGTATTTT
>TRBV10-2|TRBJ2-1|many|TRBD2
CASRGTISMDEQFF
TGCGCCAGCCGAGGGACTATTAGCATGGATGAGCAGTTCTTC
>TRBV28|TRBJ2-2|-|-
CTSRSTGIGELLF
TGTACCAGCAGATCCACAGGGATCGGGGAGCTGCTTTTT
>TRBV20-1|TRBJ2-7|-|TRBD2
CSARLLAGYEQYF
TGCAGTGCTAGACTTCTAGCGGGCTACGAGCAGTACTTC
>TRBV20-1|TRBJ1-5|few|-
CSARAFLDQPQHF
TGCAGTGCTAGAGCCTTTTTGGATCAGCCCCAGCATTTT
>TRBV5-5|TRBJ2-2|-|-
CASSFRLSYTWELFF
TGTGCCAGCAGCTTCAGACTATCGTACACCTGGGAGCTGTTTTTT
>TRBV6-5|TRBJ2-7|-|-
CTSSYGSQGNYEQYF
TGTACCAGTAGTTATGGTAGCCAGGGGAATTACGAGCAGTACTTC
>TRBV7-9|TRBJ2-3|-|-
CASRPRGGGGDTQYF
TGTGCCAGCAGGCCCCGGGGAGGGGGCGGAGATACGCAGTATTTT
>TRBV25-1|TRBJ2-7|-|-
CASSEEGAYEQYF
TGTGCCAGCAGTGAAGAGGGAGCCTACGAGCAGTACTTC
>TRBV2|TRBJ2-3|few|-
CATKGRIRSTDTQYF
TGTGCCACCAAAGGACGGATAAGGAGCACAGATACGCAGTATTTT
>TRBV20-1|TRBJ2-3|-|-
CSARGPRDPQDTQYF
TGCAGTGCTAGAGGTCCCAGGGACCCACAGGATACGCAGTATTTT
>TRBV18|TRBJ2-7|-|-
CASSPSGNNEQYF
TGTGCCAGCTCACCATCAGGGAACAACGAGCAGTACTTC
>TRBV12-3/TRBV12-4|TRBJ2-5|many|TRBD1
CASSRTGRQETQYF
TGTGCCAGCAGCCGGACAGGGCGACAAGAGACCCAGTACTTC
>TRBV24-1|TRBJ2-5|-|-
CATSDRTATSQETQYF
TGTGCCACCAGTGATCGGACTGCCACGTCCCAAGAGACCCAGTACTTC